This T cell receptor (beta chain) was captured by sequencing in a study of T cell repertoires in cytomegalovirus infection. Overall study: HLA-C-restricted CMV epitopes, recently identified, and well-studied HLA-B-restricted ones were used by the study. Public TCR beta signatures indicated both CMV infection and matching HLA type. Study findings and constraints: Cumulative public TCR beta family frequency identified CMV carriers with the relevant HLA. CMV-specific TCR beta clonotypes restricted by HLA-C were the ones dominating the ex vivo response.

This clonotype was seen only a few times. Its specificity is unknown. TCRdb processed the reads anew with MiXCR; each CDR3 protein has one entry. This sample has about 340,000 distinct CDR3 sequences, with 25% to 30% found just once. Trimming shortened V by 2 bases and J by 9 bases, and 8 bases separated the two germline ends. The CDR3 totals 12 residues. The sequence came from a human donor in good health (CMV status not recorded). Some clones in this sample may be carry-over from other donors' samples. The chain has TRBV12-3 or TRBV12-4 and TRBJ2-1; D ambiguous. Specimen: cultured PBMCs, collected from culture after CMV antigen stimulation. The CDR3 is CASSLIQLEQFF. The CDR3 DNA reads TGTGCCAGCAGTTTAATTCAGCTTGAGCAGTTCTTC.